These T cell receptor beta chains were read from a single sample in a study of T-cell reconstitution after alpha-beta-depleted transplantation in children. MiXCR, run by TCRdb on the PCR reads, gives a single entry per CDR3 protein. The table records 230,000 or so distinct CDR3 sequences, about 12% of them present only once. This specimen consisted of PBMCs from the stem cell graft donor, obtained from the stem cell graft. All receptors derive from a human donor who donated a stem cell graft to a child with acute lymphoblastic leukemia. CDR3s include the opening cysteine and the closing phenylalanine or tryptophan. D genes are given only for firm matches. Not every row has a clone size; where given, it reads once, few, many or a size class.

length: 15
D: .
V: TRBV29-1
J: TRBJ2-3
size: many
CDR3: CSVAPNKMGADTQYF
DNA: TGCAGCGTTGCCCCAAATAAGATGGGGGCAGATACGCAGTATTTT

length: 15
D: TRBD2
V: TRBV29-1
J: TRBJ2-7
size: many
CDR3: CSVVLWREGSYEQYF
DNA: TGCAGCGTTGTATTGTGGCGGGAGGGCTCCTACGAGCAGTACTTC

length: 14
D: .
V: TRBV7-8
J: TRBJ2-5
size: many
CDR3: CASSLNPRGETQYF
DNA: TGTGCCAGCAGCTTAAACCCGAGGGGGGAGACCCAGTACTTC

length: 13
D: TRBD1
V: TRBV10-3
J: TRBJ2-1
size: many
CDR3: CASGTGSYNEQFF
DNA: TGTGCCAGCGGGACAGGGTCCTACAATGAGCAGTTCTTC

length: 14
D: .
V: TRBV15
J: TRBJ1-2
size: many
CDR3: CATSRDRGEDGYTF
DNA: TGTGCCACCAGCAGAGATCGGGGGGAGGATGGCTACACCTTC

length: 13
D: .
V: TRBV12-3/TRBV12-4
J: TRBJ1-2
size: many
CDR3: CASSLSEFYGYTF
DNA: TGTGCCAGCAGTTTAAGCGAGTTCTATGGCTACACCTTC

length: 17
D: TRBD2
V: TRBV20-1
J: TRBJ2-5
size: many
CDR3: CSARGLAGFPHRETQYF
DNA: TGCAGTGCTAGAGGGCTAGCGGGTTTCCCCCATCGGGAGACCCAGTACTTC

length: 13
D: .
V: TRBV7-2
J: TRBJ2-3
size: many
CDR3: CASRESSTDTQYF
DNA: TGTGCCAGCAGGGAGTCTAGCACAGATACGCAGTATTTT

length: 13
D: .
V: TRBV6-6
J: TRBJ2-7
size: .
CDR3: CASSIRVSYEQYF
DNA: TGTGCCAGCAGTATCAGGGTTTCCTACGAGCAGTACTTC

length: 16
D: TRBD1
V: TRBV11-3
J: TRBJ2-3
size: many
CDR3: CASSGTGGTSTDTQYF
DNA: TGTGCCAGCAGCGGAACAGGGGGGACTAGCACAGATACGCAGTATTTT

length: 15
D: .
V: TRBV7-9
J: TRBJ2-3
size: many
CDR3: CASSRRSGRTDTQYF
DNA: TGTGCCAGCAGCAGGCGGAGCGGACGCACAGATACGCAGTATTTT

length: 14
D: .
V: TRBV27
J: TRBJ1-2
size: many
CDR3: CASSLSQSNYGYTF
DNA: TGTGCCAGCAGTTTAAGTCAGTCTAACTATGGCTACACCTTC

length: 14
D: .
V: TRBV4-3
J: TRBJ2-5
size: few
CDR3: CASSQELSPGAQYF
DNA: TGCGCCAGCAGCCAAGAGTTGAGCCCTGGGGCCCAGTACTTC

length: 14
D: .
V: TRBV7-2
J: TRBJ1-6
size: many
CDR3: CASSFEGQVSPLHF
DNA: TGTGCCAGCAGCTTTGAGGGGCAGGTATCACCCCTCCACTTT

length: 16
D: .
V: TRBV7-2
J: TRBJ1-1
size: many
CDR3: CASSHKTPGLNTEAFF
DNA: TGTGCCAGCAGCCACAAAACTCCGGGGCTGAACACTGAAGCTTTCTTT

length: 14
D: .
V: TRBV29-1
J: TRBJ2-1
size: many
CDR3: CSVPRREAHNEQFF
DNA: TGCAGCGTCCCAAGAAGGGAGGCCCACAATGAGCAGTTCTTC

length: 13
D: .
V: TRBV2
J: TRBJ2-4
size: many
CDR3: CASNDNRVDIQYF
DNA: TGTGCCAGCAATGATAACAGGGTAGACATTCAGTACTTC

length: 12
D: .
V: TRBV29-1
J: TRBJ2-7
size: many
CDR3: CSVEVMGYEQYF
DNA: TGCAGCGTTGAAGTTATGGGCTACGAGCAGTACTTC

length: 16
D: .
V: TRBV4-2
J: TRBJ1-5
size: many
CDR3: CASSQETGRGHQPQHF
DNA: TGTGCCAGCAGCCAAGAAACAGGGAGAGGGCATCAGCCCCAGCATTTT

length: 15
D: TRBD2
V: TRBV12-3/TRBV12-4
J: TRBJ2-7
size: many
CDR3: CASSHLAGGRWEQYF
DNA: TGTGCCAGCAGTCACTTAGCGGGAGGGCGATGGGAGCAGTACTTC

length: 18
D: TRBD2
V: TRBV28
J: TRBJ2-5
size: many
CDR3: CASSSLGLAGVGRETQYF
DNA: TGTGCCAGCAGTTCCCTAGGACTAGCGGGAGTAGGCCGCGAGACCCAGTACTTC

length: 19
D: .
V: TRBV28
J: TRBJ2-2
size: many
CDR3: CASSFPLPGSLSGTGELFF
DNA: TGTGCCAGCAGTTTCCCATTACCCGGGAGCCTATCAGGCACCGGGGAGCTGTTTTTT

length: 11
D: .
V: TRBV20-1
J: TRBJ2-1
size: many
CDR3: CSAKGNNEQFF
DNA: TGCAGTGCGAAGGGAAACAATGAGCAGTTCTTC

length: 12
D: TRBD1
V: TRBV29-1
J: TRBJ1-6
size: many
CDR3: CSVLTGPKSLHF
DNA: TGCAGCGTGCTGACAGGGCCGAAATCCCTCCACTTT

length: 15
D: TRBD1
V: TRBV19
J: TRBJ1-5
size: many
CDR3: CASAGTGHMRQPQHF
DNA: TGTGCCAGTGCCGGGACAGGGCACATGAGGCAGCCCCAGCATTTT

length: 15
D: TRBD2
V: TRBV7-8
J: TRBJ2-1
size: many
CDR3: CASSPLRDTGGEQFF
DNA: TGTGCCAGCAGCCCCTTAAGAGATACGGGGGGAGAGCAGTTCTTC

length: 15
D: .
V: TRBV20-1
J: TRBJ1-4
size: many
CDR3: CSARIGGSSNEKLFF
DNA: TGCAGTGCTAGAATTGGGGGCAGTTCTAATGAAAAACTGTTTTTT

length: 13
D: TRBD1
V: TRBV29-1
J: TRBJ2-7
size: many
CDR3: CSVPGQNSYEQYF
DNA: TGCAGCGTCCCGGGACAGAATTCCTACGAGCAGTACTTC